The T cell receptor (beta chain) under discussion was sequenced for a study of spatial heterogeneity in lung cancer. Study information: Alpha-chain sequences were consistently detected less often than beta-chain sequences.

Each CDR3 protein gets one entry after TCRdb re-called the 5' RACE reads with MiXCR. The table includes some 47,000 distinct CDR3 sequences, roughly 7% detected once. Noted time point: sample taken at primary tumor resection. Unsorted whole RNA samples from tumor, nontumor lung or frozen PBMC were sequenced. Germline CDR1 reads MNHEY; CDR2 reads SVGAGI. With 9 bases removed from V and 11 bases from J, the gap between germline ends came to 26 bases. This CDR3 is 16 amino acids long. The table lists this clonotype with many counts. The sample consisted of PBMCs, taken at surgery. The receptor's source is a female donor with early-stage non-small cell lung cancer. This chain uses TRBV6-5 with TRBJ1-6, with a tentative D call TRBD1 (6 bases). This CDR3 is CASHSGTSPFSAPLHF. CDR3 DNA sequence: TGTGCCAGTCATAGCGGGACATCCCCTTTCAGTGCACCCCTCCACTTT.